This entry lists 8 T cell receptor beta chains sequenced from one sample in a study of blood T cells in healthy people across ages. A second about 6 to 12 cycle PCR used barcoded and J-beta primers. TCRdb analysed the 5' RACE reads with MiXCR anew, one entry per CDR3 protein. The data contain 700,000 or so distinct CDR3 sequences, around two fifths of them singletons. The sequencing input was blood. All receptors derive from a man older than 75 in good health.

This chain's CDR3 is CASGLSGDEQFF. CDR3 nucleotide sequence: TGTGCTAGTGGTTTGTCGGGGGATGAGCAGTTCTTC. The rearrangement links TRBV12-5 to TRBJ2-1; D is possibly TRBD2 (6 bases). The CDR3 sequence is 12 residues long. Germline CDR1 and CDR2: LGHNT and FRNRAP. V lost 2 bases to trimming and J lost 8 bases, with 7 bases between them.

This clonotype was observed a handful of times. This chain uses TRBV20-1 with TRBJ1-2; 8 bases are a match to TRBD1. CDR3 length: 15 amino acids. J was trimmed by 5 bases and V by 4 bases; bases with no gene match: 12. Germline V gene lookup returns CDR1 DFQATT and CDR2 SNEGSKA (reference sequence). CDR3 sequence reads: CSATEARGRAYGYTF. CDR3 DNA: TGCAGTGCTACAGAGGCCAGGGGGCGGGCGTATGGCTACACCTTC.

This clonotype was found a few times. V and J are TRBV6-2 or TRBV6-3 and TRBJ2-7; D is perhaps TRBD1 (5 bases). Trimming shortened V by 2 bases and J by 6 bases, and 8 bases separated the two germline ends. The germline gives CDR1 MNHEY, CDR2 SVGEGT. The CDR3 extends over 12 amino acids. CDR3 sequence reads: CASSYRQGEQYF. The CDR3 region has the DNA TGTGCCAGCAGTTACAGGCAGGGCGAGCAGTACTTC.

The V and J genes are TRBV6-1 and TRBJ2-2, with no clear D. V was shortened by 9 bases and J by 6 bases, with 11 bases between the two germline ends. The germline V gene encodes CDR1 MNHNS and CDR2 SASEGT. The CDR3 runs 12 residues. CDR3 coding DNA: TGTGCCAGTACACGCGAGGCCGGGGAGCTGTTTTTT. This sequence encodes CASTREAGELFF.

In this sample, this clonotype turned up a few times. This chain connects TRBV12-5 to TRBJ2-3; 7 bases fit TRBD1. CDR1 is LGHNT, CDR2 FRNRAP, per germline. This CDR3 has 13 residues. The ends lost 5 bases at V and 4 bases at J; junction bases unmatched: 3. CDR3 loop: CASGRQGADTQYF. CDR3 coding DNA: TGTGCTAGTGGTCGTCAGGGGGCAGATACGCAGTATTTT.

The J gene is TRBJ1-2, the V gene TRBV29-1; 9 bases align to TRBD1. The germline V gene has CDR1 SQVTM and CDR2 ANQGSEA. The CDR3 spans 15 residues. J gave up 6 bases and V 6 bases, and 14 bases lay outside the gene matches. CDR3 sequence: CSVEPRDRDINGYTF. CDR3 DNA sequence: TGCAGCGTAGAGCCCCGGGACAGGGATATCAATGGCTACACCTTC.

This clonotype was picked up a small number of times. This may be a read error: a much more frequent sequence differs by one nucleotide. The CDR3 loop reads CASRPGNYGYTF. The CDR3 DNA is TGTGCCAGCAGGCCCGGGAACTATGGCTACACCTTC. This chain connects TRBV25-1 to TRBJ1-2, with D hard to call. In germline, CDR1 is MGHDK, CDR2 SYGVNS. V shed 6 bases and J shed 2 bases, with 7 bases lying between them. The CDR3 is made up of 12 amino acids.

Only one count was recorded for this clonotype. One end of the junction fails to match germline, which may point to a read error. CDR3 residues: CASSQDPAQVGQRQHF. The CDR3, as DNA: TGCGCCAGCAGCCAAGATCCGGCCCAGGTTGGTCAGCGCCAGCATTTT. The chain employs TRBV4-1 and TRBJ1-5; D is unclear. The CDR3 runs 16 residues. Looked up from germline, CDR1 is MGHRA and CDR2 is YSYEKL.